This T cell receptor (beta chain) was identified in a study of shared clonotypes between healthy human individuals. Data came from immunoSEQ multiplex PCR; TCRdb stores just in-frame clones and leaves some out. Altogether around 510,000 clones are present, 90% to 97% being singletons, with the ten largest covering about 0.06%. The V and J ends lost 2 bases and 0 bases respectively, with 13 bases between them. Germline lookup yields CDR1 SGHNT and CDR2 YYREEE (reference sequence). There are 16 residues in the CDR3. The rearrangement uses TRBV5-4 and TRBJ2-3; D unclear. What was sequenced was naive CD4+ T cells sorted from blood. As for subset: CD45RA+ positively selected. The receptor's source is a woman in her twenties or thirties in good health. The CDR3 region is CASSFFSNPSTDTQYF. For the CDR3, the DNA is TGTGCCAGCAGCTTTTTCTCCAACCCCAGCACAGATACGCAGTATTTT.